Listed below are T cell receptor beta chains from one sample, sequenced in a study of identical twins' blood T cells. Via MiXCR, TCRdb re-called the 5' RACE reads, giving one row per CDR3 protein. The repertoire has roughly 340,000 distinct CDR3 sequences, over 25% of them found once; the top ten carry roughly 5.5%. Sequencing was performed on PBMCs. Source of these receptors: a woman aged 18 to 55 in good health. Each CDR3 is given with its conserved first and last residue. D genes are given only for firm matches. Size is omitted from some rows. Given values are once, few, many or a class for expanded clones.

NA	TRBV10-3	NA	TRBJ2-2	TGTGCCATCCGTTGGAGGGACGATCAGTCGAACACCGGGGAGCTGTTTTTT	CAIRWRDDQSNTGELFF
NA	TRBV5-1	TRBD1	TRBJ1-1	TGCGCCAGCAGTCCGGGGATTGGACAGGGTTTAAAGAACACTGAAGCTTTCTTT	CASSPGIGQGLKNTEAFF
NA	TRBV11-2	TRBD2	TRBJ2-3	TGTGCCAGCAGCTTAACTTCCCCCGGGGGGGCAGCAGATACGCAGTATTTT	CASSLTSPGGAADTQYF
NA	TRBV7-8	NA	TRBJ2-7	TGTGTCAGCAGCGGACGGGGACACGAGCAGTACTTC	CVSSGRGHEQYF
many	TRBV12-3/TRBV12-4	TRBD2	TRBJ2-1	TGTGCCAGCACTCCTCCCCGACTAGCGGGAGCTTGGGATGAGCAGTTCTTC	CASTPPRLAGAWDEQFF
NA	TRBV6-6	NA	TRBJ1-1	TGTGCCAGCAGTTACTCAGCAGGGGTTACCACTGAAGCTTTCTTT	CASSYSAGVTTEAFF
NA	TRBV7-9	NA	TRBJ2-7	TGTGCCAGCAGCGGCCAAGGACGGGGAGAGCAGTACTTC	CASSGQGRGEQYF
NA	TRBV20-1	NA	TRBJ2-3	TGCAGTGCTAGAGATAGCCGGGGCGGTGAAGATACGCAGTATTTT	CSARDSRGGEDTQYF
few	TRBV14	NA	TRBJ1-6	TGTGCCAGCAGCACCGGGACGGGGAATTCACCCCTCCACTTT	CASSTGTGNSPLHF
few	TRBV5-1	TRBD1	TRBJ1-6	TGCGCCAGCAGCTTGGGGGACAGGTCTTATTCACCCCTCCACTTT	CASSLGDRSYSPLHF
NA	TRBV14	TRBD2	TRBJ2-4	TGTACCAGCAGCCAAGGGTATAGCGGGAGACAAAACATTCAGTACTTC	CTSSQGYSGRQNIQYF
many	TRBV15	NA	TRBJ2-7	TGTGCCACCGCTCCAGTTGCAGAGGCCTACGAGCAGTACTTC	CATAPVAEAYEQYF
few	TRBV29-1	NA	TRBJ2-1	TGCAGCGTTGCGCCCCTGTCCTACAATGAGCAGTTCTTC	CSVAPLSYNEQFF
NA	TRBV7-9	TRBD1	TRBJ1-2	TGTGCCAGCAGCTTAACAGGGGGCGTTTCTAACTATGGCTACACCTTC	CASSLTGGVSNYGYTF
NA	TRBV5-1	NA	TRBJ2-3	TGCGCCAGCAGCAACCCGGGGCGCACAGATACGCAGTATTTT	CASSNPGRTDTQYF
NA	TRBV7-9	NA	TRBJ2-7	TGTGCCAGCAGCCCCCCGAGGTTTCCCTACGAGCAGTACTTC	CASSPPRFPYEQYF
NA	TRBV12-1	NA	TRBJ2-1	TGTGCCAGCAGCTTCGACCGGCACGGACTAGCTAACGACAATGAGCAGTTCTTC	CASSFDRHGLANDNEQFF
few	TRBV29-1	TRBD1	TRBJ1-1	TGCAGCGTTAGGACAGGGTTGGATACTGAAGCTTTCTTT	CSVRTGLDTEAFF
few	TRBV19	NA	TRBJ2-3	TGTGCCAGTAGTATGGGGCATTACACAGATACGCAGTATTTT	CASSMGHYTDTQYF
NA	TRBV3-1	NA	TRBJ1-5	TGTGCCAGCAGCCCGAGTACGTCCTATAGCAATCAGCCCCAGCATTTT	CASSPSTSYSNQPQHF
few	TRBV4-3	TRBD2	TRBJ2-3	TGCGCCAGCAGCCGACAGACTAGCGGCAGAGGGGGAGATACGCAGTATTTT	CASSRQTSGRGGDTQYF
NA	TRBV20-1	NA	TRBJ2-3	TGCAGTGGTAAAGCGGACAACACAGATACGCAGTATTTT	CSGKADNTDTQYF
NA	TRBV20-1	NA	TRBJ1-2	TGCAGTGCTGGAGGGGGTTCGGACTATGGCTACACCTTC	CSAGGGSDYGYTF
few	TRBV19	NA	TRBJ1-1	TGTGCCAGTAAGGTGAAAAGTGAAGCTTTCTTT	CASKVKSEAFF
NA	TRBV7-9	NA	TRBJ2-1	TGTGCCAGCAGCCCTTTCGGGATTGGTAGGCCCAATGAGCAGTTCTTC	CASSPFGIGRPNEQFF
NA	TRBV13	NA	TRBJ1-2	TGTGCCAGCAGCTTAAGTCGCGGGGACTATGGCTACACCTTC	CASSLSRGDYGYTF
NA	TRBV28	NA	TRBJ1-2	TGTGCCAGCAGTTTAAGGCCCGGGCAGGGATATCACTATGGCTACACCTTC	CASSLRPGQGYHYGYTF
NA	TRBV6-1	TRBD1	TRBJ2-2	TGTGCCAGCAGTGAAGGGACAGGGCACACCGGGGAGCTGTTTTTT	CASSEGTGHTGELFF
few	TRBV5-1	NA	TRBJ1-5	TGCGCCAGCAGCTTGGAGGGACCCAGCCAGCCCCAGCATTTT	CASSLEGPSQPQHF
many	TRBV29-1	TRBD1	TRBJ1-1	TGCAGCGTGGACGACAGGGGCAATAGGGGAAACACTGAAGCTTTCTTT	CSVDDRGNRGNTEAFF
NA	TRBV2	NA	TRBJ2-1	TGTGCCAGCAGTGGGGTGTTGCGGGACAATGAGCAGTTCTTC	CASSGVLRDNEQFF
many	TRBV3-1	NA	TRBJ1-2	TGTGCCAGCAGCCTTGGGACGGTTAACTATGGCTACACCTTC	CASSLGTVNYGYTF
few	TRBV5-1	NA	TRBJ2-3	TGCGCCAGCAGCTTTGTCCGGGAGTTAGATACGCAGTATTTT	CASSFVRELDTQYF
few	TRBV20-1	TRBD2	TRBJ2-1	TGCAGTGCTCGCGGGGGGCCCAACCAGCAGTTCTTC	CSARGGPNQQFF
few	TRBV16	TRBD1	TRBJ1-1	TGTGCCAGCAGTCTCGGGACAGGGGGTGTTCGAGCTTTCTTT	CASSLGTGGVRAFF
few	TRBV14	NA	TRBJ1-2	TGTGCCAGCAGCCCAGTATTGGTGGCTGGGGATGGCTACACCTTC	CASSPVLVAGDGYTF
few	TRBV7-9	NA	TRBJ1-5	TGTGCCAGCAGCTTGGGAAGGACAGACAATCAGCCCCAGCATTTT	CASSLGRTDNQPQHF
NA	TRBV6-1	TRBD2	TRBJ2-1	TGTGCCAGCAGTACCGATGGACTAGCGGTTTACAATGAGCAGTTCTTC	CASSTDGLAVYNEQFF
many	TRBV29-1	NA	TRBJ2-1	TGCAGCGTTGAATCCGGTCCCCCTTCCTACAATGAGCAGTTCTTC	CSVESGPPSYNEQFF
few	TRBV7-9	NA	TRBJ1-1	TGTGCCAGCAGCTCTTCCCTCACAGTCGAAGCTTTCTTT	CASSSSLTVEAFF
NA	TRBV20-1	NA	TRBJ1-5	TGCAGTGCTAGACAGGGCCGTCAGCCCCAGCATTTT	CSARQGRQPQHF
NA	TRBV19	NA	TRBJ1-2	TGTGCCAGTAGTATCTTAGGGACATTAAACTATGGCTACACCTTC	CASSILGTLNYGYTF
NA	TRBV5-1	NA	TRBJ1-2	TGCGCCAGCAGCCTTCTCGATTCTAACTATGGCTACACCTTC	CASSLLDSNYGYTF
many	TRBV25-1	TRBD1	TRBJ1-5	TGTGCCAGCAGTGATGGACGACAGGGGGTAAATCAGCCCCAGCATTTT	CASSDGRQGVNQPQHF
NA	TRBV20-1	TRBD1	TRBJ1-1	TGCAGTGCTAATAAAAGGACAGGGATGAACACTGAAGCTTTCTTT	CSANKRTGMNTEAFF
NA	TRBV9	NA	TRBJ1-1	TGTGCCAGCAGTGCGGGGGCAGGGGAAACTGAAGCTTTCTTT	CASSAGAGETEAFF
NA	TRBV11-3	TRBD1	TRBJ1-1	TGTGCCAGCAGCCCCAGGGGGGTTAAGGAAGCTTTCTTT	CASSPRGVKEAFF
NA	TRBV5-1	TRBD1	TRBJ1-6	TGCGCCAGCAGCTCGGGACAGGGGACCAATTCACCCCTCCACTTT	CASSSGQGTNSPLHF
NA	TRBV7-3	NA	TRBJ2-7	TGTGCCAGCAGCGAGGACTGGGGCTACGAGCAGTACTTC	CASSEDWGYEQYF
few	TRBV20-1	TRBD1	TRBJ1-2	TGCAGTGCTAGAGATGCCCTACAAGCAGGGGGTAGAGGCTACACCTTC	CSARDALQAGGRGYTF
few	TRBV12-3/TRBV12-4	TRBD1	TRBJ1-2	TGTGCCAATAGACAGGGCTATGGCTACACCTTC	CANRQGYGYTF
NA	TRBV28	NA	TRBJ1-2	TGTGCCAGCAGTCCTTATGGCCACGACAGCGCTCTACGAGGCTACACCTTC	CASSPYGHDSALRGYTF
NA	TRBV29-1	TRBD1	TRBJ1-2	TGCAGCGTTGAGGACAGGGTGTTGGAATACACCTTC	CSVEDRVLEYTF
NA	TRBV20-1	NA	TRBJ1-2	TGCAGTGCTTTTACTGTTAGCCCGCAAAGTGGCTACACCTTC	CSAFTVSPQSGYTF
few	TRBV15	NA	TRBJ2-1	TGTGCCACCAGCAGAGTGAGTACGAGAAGTTTCAATGAGCAGTTCTTC	CATSRVSTRSFNEQFF
NA	TRBV7-9	NA	TRBJ2-7	TGTGCCAGCCTCGAAGTCCGAGCCGGGACACTCTACGAGCAGTACTTC	CASLEVRAGTLYEQYF